These 32 T cell receptor beta chains share one sample of origin, sequenced in a study of shared clonotypes between healthy human individuals (dated by TCRdb to the early 2020s). Libraries were constructed by the immunoSEQ multiplex PCR assay. TCRdb re-hosts the immuneACCESS table, in-frame sequences only. Its copies lack some clones; in the studies checked, an unresolved V gene accounts for under half of them, and the cause for the rest is not known. Counted in this sample were roughly 2,300,000 clones; about nine tenths of them appeared once. The ten most abundant clones make up 0.37% of the sample. The material sequenced was naive CD4+ T cells from PBMCs. The cell subset or site label, as the study defines it: CD45RA+ positively selected. Source of these receptors: a man between 18 and 35 years old in good health. Some clones in this sample may be carry-over from other donors' samples.

This clone is a singleton in its sample. The V call is TRBV18, the J call TRBJ2-7, with D tentatively TRBD1 (6 bases). CDR3 length: 15 amino acids. Germline loops: CDR1 KGHSH, CDR2 LQKENI. The V gene lost 2 bases and the J gene lost 4 bases, with 15 bases spanning the gap. CDR3 amino acids: CASSPVGDIQYEQYF. CDR3 DNA sequence: TGTGCCAGCTCACCAGTTGGGGACATACAATACGAGCAGTACTTC.

V gene TRBV12-5 combines with J gene TRBJ2-3; 13 nucleotides align to TRBD2. Trimming at V came to 6 bases and at J to 6 bases, leaving 3 bases not matched to a gene. There are 14 residues in the CDR3. Germline CDR1 LGHNT, CDR2 FRNRAP. The DNA of the CDR3 is TGTGCTAGTGGACTAGCGGGAGGGATGGATACGCAGTATTTT. It encodes CASGLAGGMDTQYF. Full variable domain (missing parts from reference TRBV12-5 and TRBJ2-3): DARVTQTPRHKVTEMGQEVTMRCQPILGHNTVFWYRQTMMQGLELLAYFRNRAPLDDSGMPKDRFSAEMPDATLATLKIQPSEPRDSAVYFCASGLAGGMDTQYFGPGTRLTVL.

This clone has only a few counts. The rearrangement joins TRBV15 to TRBJ1-4; TRBD1 might be the D (6 bases). V shed 0 bases and J shed 8 bases, with 16 bases lying between them. This CDR3 region has 16 residues. Germline V gene data show CDR1 as LNHNV and CDR2 as YYDKDF (reference sequence). The chain's CDR3 is CATSREAGGRGEKLFF. The CDR3, as DNA: TGTGCCACCAGCAGAGAGGCTGGGGGGCGAGGGGAAAAACTGTTTTTT.

The chain links TRBV5-6 to TRBJ1-2; TRBD1 matches at 7 bases. The germline V gene has CDR1 SGHDT and CDR2 YYEEEE. Trimming removed 1 base from V and 2 bases from J; junction bases left unmatched: 2. CDR3 size: 14 residues. CDR3 sequence: CASSLLQGNYGYTF. CDR3 bases: TGTGCCAGCAGCTTGTTACAGGGGAACTATGGCTACACCTTC.

The rearrangement joins TRBV2 to TRBJ1-5; no clear D. V was pared by 3 bases and J by 2 bases, with 11 bases between. Germline CDR1 is SNHLY and CDR2 is FYNNEI. The CDR3 has 15 residues. The CDR3 spells CASSDLKPGNQPQHF. The CDR3 DNA is TGTGCCAGCAGTGACCTAAAGCCTGGCAATCAGCCCCAGCATTTT.

This clone has just a few counts. The identical CDR3 is also encoded by other nucleotide sequences in the sample. The rearrangement links TRBV7-2 to TRBJ2-5; D gene ambiguous. V lost 2 bases, J lost 5 bases, and 9 bases lay in between. The CDR3 covers 13 residues. Germline loops: CDR1 SGHTA, CDR2 FQGNSA. The CDR3 is CASSLSLGETQYF. In DNA, the CDR3 is TGTGCCAGCAGCTTAAGCTTGGGGGAGACCCAGTACTTC.

This sequence joins TRBV4-3 and TRBJ1-3, with a possible D match to TRBD1 (5 bases). CDR3 size: 16 residues. Germline CDR1 reads LGHNA; CDR2 reads YSLEER. V was shortened by 4 bases and J by 0 bases, with 13 bases between the two germline ends. For the CDR3, the DNA is TGCGCCAGCAGCCGGGGCGGAGGGATCTCTGGAAACACCATATATTTT. Amino acid sequence: CASSRGGGISGNTIYF.

V is TRBV19 and J is TRBJ2-2, with 8 bases lining up with TRBD1. Trimming removed 6 bases from V and 5 bases from J; junction bases left unmatched: 5. Germline CDR1 and CDR2: LNHDA and SQIVND (reference sequence). This CDR3 region has 14 residues. CDR3 nucleotides: TGTGCCAGTAGAGACAGGGGAGTGACCGGGGAGCTGTTTTTT. Translation gives CASRDRGVTGELFF.

This chain's CDR3 is CAWRQGLGEQYF. The CDR3 DNA sequence: TGTGCCTGGAGACAGGGCTTGGGCGAGCAGTACTTC. The rearrangement joins TRBV30 to TRBJ2-7; possible D gene TRBD1, 6 bases. The ends were cut back, 3 bases at V and 6 bases at J, with 12 bases in the middle. Germline V gene lookup returns CDR1 GTSNPN and CDR2 SVGIG (reference sequence). CDR3 length: 12 residues.

The chain recombines TRBV5-1 with TRBJ2-7, with D tentatively TRBD1 or TRBD2 (5 bases each). The CDR3 runs to 15 residues. CDR1 and CDR2 from the germline V gene are SGHRS and YFSETQ. V lost 4 bases and J lost 0, with 14 bases in between. The CDR3 nucleotides read TGCGCCAGCAGCCAATACCGGGGCAGCTCCTACGAGCAGTACTTC. Translating it yields CASSQYRGSSYEQYF.

The chain uses TRBV7-9 and TRBJ2-3; D is unresolved. The V gene's germline CDR1 is SEHNR and CDR2 FQNEAQ (reference sequence). The CDR3 is made up of 13 amino acids. The V end lost 5 bases, the J end lost 1 base, and 7 bases lay between the germline ends. In nucleotides, the CDR3 is TGTGCCAGCAGCCCGAGCCGCACAGATACGCAGTATTTT. This gives the protein CASSPSRTDTQYF.

The chain has TRBV27 and TRBJ1-5; D remains unclear. In germline, CDR1 is MNHEY, CDR2 SMNVEV (reference sequence). V shed 8 bases and J shed 4 bases, with 9 bases lying between them. This CDR3 has 12 amino acids. The CDR3: CASGRTNQPQHF. The CDR3 bases are TGTGCCAGCGGTCGAACTAATCAGCCCCAGCATTTT.

With regard to this clone: The sample carries other DNA sequences with the same CDR3. This chain joins TRBV9 and TRBJ2-5, with D possibly TRBD1 on 6 matching bases. From germline, CDR1 is SGDLS and CDR2 YYNGEE. Trimming stripped 5 bases from V and 2 bases from J, with 10 bases between. This CDR3 has 13 amino acids. The chain's CDR3 is CASSRTAQETQYF. The DNA for the CDR3 is TGTGCCAGCAGTCGGACAGCTCAAGAGACCCAGTACTTC.

V and J are TRBV28 and TRBJ2-3; D might be TRBD1 (5 bases). Germline V gene data show CDR1 as MDHEN and CDR2 as SYDVKM. The CDR3 is made up of 15 amino acids. Trimming stripped 3 bases from V and 1 base from J, with 11 bases between. The CDR3 coding sequence is TGTGCCAGCAGTTTTCCTCAGACAGGCACAGATACGCAGTATTTT. As protein: CASSFPQTGTDTQYF. Supplemented by reference TRBV28 and TRBJ2-3, the full variable domain reads DVKVTQSSRYLVKRTGEKVFLECVQDMDHENMFWYRQDPGLGLRLIYFSYDVKMKEKGDIPEGYSVSREKKERFSLILESASTNQTSMYLCASSFPQTGTDTQYFGPGTRLTVL.

The chain employs TRBV29-1 and TRBJ1-2, with D perhaps matching TRBD1 (5 bases). The germline V gene has CDR1 SQVTM and CDR2 ANQGSEA. The CDR3 covers 14 residues. The ends were cut back, 2 bases at V and 7 bases at J, with 17 bases in the middle. The CDR3 nucleotides read TGCAGCGTTGAACGAACGCAGGGCCCCGGTGGCTACACCTTC. It translates to CSVERTQGPGGYTF. Together with reference TRBV29-1 and TRBJ1-2, the CDR3 gives the full variable domain: SAVISQKPSRDICQRGTSLTIQCQVDSQVTMMFWYRQQPGQSLTLIATANQGSEATYESGFVIDKFPISRPNLTFSTLTVSNMSPEDSSIYLCSVERTQGPGGYTFGSGTRLTVV.

Turning to this clone: The sample carries other DNA sequences with the same CDR3. The genes are TRBV28 and TRBJ1-5, with no clear D. Trimming took off 9 bases at V and 6 bases at J, with 12 bases between the two ends. The CDR3 contains 12 residues. Per germline, CDR1 MDHEN and CDR2 SYDVKM. Here the CDR3 reads CASSGLGQPQHF. The CDR3 DNA sequence: TGTGCCAGTTCAGGCTTGGGTCAGCCCCAGCATTTT. Drawing the rest from reference TRBV28 and TRBJ1-5, the complete variable domain is DVKVTQSSRYLVKRTGEKVFLECVQDMDHENMFWYRQDPGLGLRLIYFSYDVKMKEKGDIPEGYSVSREKKERFSLILESASTNQTSMYLCASSGLGQPQHFGDGTRLSIL.

The rearrangement uses TRBV11-2 and TRBJ1-5; D is ambiguous. V lost 1 base and J lost 7, with 8 bases in between. The length of the CDR3 is 13 residues. Germline CDR1 and CDR2: SGHAT and FQNNGV. The CDR3 DNA reads TGTGCCAGCAGCTTAGCTTACGCGCAGCCCCAGCATTTT. Protein sequence: CASSLAYAQPQHF.

The genes are TRBV28 and TRBJ2-2; D might be TRBD2 (5 bases). The length of the CDR3 is 14 residues. Germline V gene lookup returns CDR1 MDHEN and CDR2 SYDVKM. V lost 2 bases to trimming and J lost 7 bases, with 11 bases between them. The CDR3 sequence is CASSLRGIGGELFF. CDR3 in DNA: TGTGCCAGCAGTTTAAGAGGGATCGGCGGGGAGCTGTTTTTT.

This chain links TRBV10-3 with TRBJ1-5; maybe TRBD1 (6 bases). The CDR3 has 15 residues. The V gene lost 10 bases and the J gene lost 4 bases, with 20 bases spanning the gap. Germline V gene data show CDR1 as ENHRY and CDR2 as SYGVKD. CDR3 nucleotide sequence: TGTGCCACGGGGAGGGAGGGGGAGAAAAATCAGCCCCAGCATTTT. It specifies CATGREGEKNQPQHF.

The V and J genes are TRBV4-3 and TRBJ2-7, with 8 nucleotides matching TRBD1. Germline V gives CDR1 LGHNA, CDR2 YSLEER. The CDR3 is 16 amino acids. V gave up 0 bases and J gave up 6 bases; unmatched junction bases: 10. CDR3 in amino acids: CASSQELAGGISEQYF. CDR3 DNA: TGCGCCAGCAGCCAAGAGTTGGCAGGGGGCATCTCCGAGCAGTACTTC.

V gene TRBV2 combines with J gene TRBJ2-7; D possibly corresponds to TRBD1 (7 bases). Trimming cost V 8 bases and J 4 bases, with 18 bases left between them. The CDR3 is made up of 14 amino acids. Germline V gene sequence: CDR1 SNHLY, CDR2 FYNNEI. The CDR3 protein is CASSKSAGGYEQYF. The CDR3 DNA is TGTGCCAGCTCAAAGTCGGCAGGGGGGTACGAGCAGTACTTC.

The rearrangement joins TRBV2 to TRBJ1-1, with D perhaps matching TRBD1 (5 bases). The CDR3 is 14 residues long. Looked up from germline, CDR1 is SNHLY and CDR2 is FYNNEI. V was cut by 4 bases and J by 6 bases, with 15 bases left in between. The CDR3 DNA reads as TGTGCCAGCAGTGCCCCGGGTGGGGGGGCTGAAGCTTTCTTT. Its translation is CASSAPGGGAEAFF. Looking up the rest from reference TRBV2 and TRBJ1-1 gives the full variable domain: EPEVTQTPSHQVTQMGQEVILRCVPISNHLYFYWYRQILGQKVEFLVSFYNNEISEKSEIFDDQFSVERPDGSNFTLKIRSTKLEDSAMYFCASSAPGGGAEAFFGQGTRLTVV.

CDR3 sequence: CASSYSGYSITDTQYF. The CDR3 region has the DNA TGTGCCAGCAGTTACTCGGGTTACTCCATCACAGATACGCAGTATTTT. V gene TRBV6-5 combines with J gene TRBJ2-3, with D hard to call. The CDR3 is 16 amino acids. Germline CDR1 reads MNHEY; CDR2 reads SVGAGI. V was cut by 0 bases and J by 2 bases, with 12 bases left in between.

The chain employs TRBV7-8 and TRBJ2-3, with D perhaps being TRBD1 or TRBD2 (5 bases each). Germline lookup yields CDR1 SGHVS and CDR2 FQNEAQ. V was clipped by 5 bases and J by 0 bases, with 15 bases between them. The length of the CDR3 is 16 residues. CDR3 residues: CASSPLRGASTDTQYF. DNA of the CDR3: TGTGCCAGCAGCCCACTGAGAGGGGCTAGCACAGATACGCAGTATTTT.

The V gene is TRBV5-4, the J gene TRBJ2-3, with D unresolved. Trimming took 2 bases from V and 0 from J, leaving 13 bases between them. The CDR3 extends over 16 amino acids. Germline V gene sequence: CDR1 SGHNT, CDR2 YYREEE (reference sequence). The CDR3 DNA is TGTGCCAGCAGCTTCGCCTCCCGGTCTAGCACAGATACGCAGTATTTT. The encoded protein is CASSFASRSSTDTQYF.

This chain connects TRBV14 to TRBJ2-5; 14 bases are a match to TRBD2. Losses at the gene ends were 1 base for V and 3 bases for J; bases not matched to a gene: 1. In germline, CDR1 is SGHDN, CDR2 FVKESK. The CDR3 runs to 16 residues. CDR3 coding DNA: TGTGCCAGCAGCCAAGGACTAGCGGGAGGGGAAGAGACCCAGTACTTC. Residues: CASSQGLAGGEETQYF.

Note on this clone: The sample contains more than one DNA sequence encoding this CDR3. The chain employs TRBV28 and TRBJ1-5, with TRBD1 matching 10 bases. The germline CDR1 and CDR2 sequences are MDHEN and SYDVKM. This CDR3 region has 14 residues. V lost 5 bases, J lost 5 bases, and 3 bases stayed unmatched. CDR3 residues: CASSPGTGDQPQHF. Written as DNA, the CDR3 is TGTGCCAGCAGTCCCGGGACAGGGGATCAGCCCCAGCATTTT.

The rearrangement links TRBV28 to TRBJ2-5; D is ambiguous. The CDR3 runs 13 residues. Trimming cost V 6 bases and J 0 bases, with 8 bases left between them. In germline, CDR1 is MDHEN, CDR2 SYDVKM. The CDR3: CASRDPYQETQYF. The CDR3 DNA sequence: TGTGCCAGCAGAGACCCCTACCAAGAGACCCAGTACTTC.

The V call is TRBV27, the J call TRBJ2-3; D tentatively fits TRBD1 or TRBD2 (5 bases each). This CDR3 is 15 amino acids long. With 7 bases removed from V and 2 bases from J, the gap between germline ends came to 16 bases. CDR1 is MNHEY and CDR2 is SMNVEV in the germline V gene (reference sequence). The CDR3 DNA follows: TGTGCCAGCAAAAGTCCAGCGGACAACACAGATACGCAGTATTTT. Encoded protein: CASKSPADNTDTQYF.

This chain links TRBV10-3 with TRBJ1-4, with D tentatively TRBD1 (6 bases). V gave up 8 bases and J gave up 1 base, with 14 bases separating them. The germline V gene has CDR1 ENHRY and CDR2 SYGVKD. The CDR3 is 15 amino acids. The CDR3 spells CAIWGGPGTNEKLFF. In DNA, the CDR3 is TGTGCCATCTGGGGGGGGCCTGGAACTAATGAAAAACTGTTTTTT.

Notes on this clone: The sample carries other DNA sequences with the same CDR3. The genes are TRBV5-6 and TRBJ2-1; D ambiguous. CDR1 is SGHDT and CDR2 is YYEEEE in the germline V gene. The CDR3 extends over 12 amino acids. Trimming took 0 bases from V and 7 from J, leaving 5 bases between them. The CDR3 DNA reads TGTGCCAGCAGCTTGGAGGGAAATGAGCAGTTCTTC. Amino acid sequence: CASSLEGNEQFF.

The V and J genes are TRBV9 and TRBJ2-7; 7 bases fit TRBD1. The CDR3 has 12 amino acids. Losses at the gene ends were 3 bases for V and 10 bases for J; bases not matched to a gene: 7. The germline CDR1 and CDR2 sequences are SGDLS and YYNGEE. CDR3 coding DNA: TGTGCCAGCAGCGGGCCCCGACAGGGCCAGTACTTC. Translating it yields CASSGPRQGQYF.